This entry lists 17 T cell receptor beta chains sequenced from one sample in a study of regulatory T cells in long-lasting Graves disease. Researchers made TCR beta libraries by using iRepertoire HTBI primers and running Arm-PCR on CDR3 regions. MiXCR was run by TCRdb on the multiplex PCR reads, yielding one entry per CDR3 protein. This sample yields 250,000 to 300,000 distinct CDR3 sequences, of which around a sixth are seen a single time; less than 15% belongs to the top ten. Time point noted: newly diagnosed GD, antithyroid drugs for less than 3 months. Isolated PBMC RNA provided the starting material for the TCR library. The same sample was also studied in work on T cells in Graves' hyperthyroidism and ophthalmopathy.

Specimen: peripheral blood mononuclear cells (PBMCs), collected at new diagnosis, from a patient treated with antithyroid drugs. The receptors were sampled from a woman aged 25 to 39 with Graves disease.

This clonotype turned up a few times. The chain recombines TRBV6-9 with TRBJ2-6; D ambiguous. Germline V gives CDR1 MNHGY, CDR2 SVAAGI. Trimming took off 3 bases at V and 2 bases at J, with 17 bases between the two ends. The CDR3 consists of 18 residues. CDR3 in amino acids: CASSYSFPSKAGANVLTF. The CDR3 coding sequence is TGTGCCAGCAGTTACTCCTTCCCGTCAAAGGCTGGGGCCAACGTCCTGACTTTC.

This clonotype was seen ten or more times. CDR3 DNA: TGCAGTGCTAGGGGGGACACTAGCGACGGGGGACAAGAGACCCAGTACTTC. Encoded protein: CSARGDTSDGGQETQYF. The rearrangement joins TRBV20-1 to TRBJ2-5; weak D call: TRBD2 (7 bases). CDR1 is DFQATT and CDR2 is SNEGSKA in the germline V gene (reference sequence). V shed 3 bases and J shed 2 bases, with 22 bases lying between them. The CDR3 covers 17 residues.

In its sample, this clonotype was seen many times. V usage is TRBV11-2 and J usage is TRBJ2-7, with 7 nucleotides matching TRBD2. The CDR3 is made up of 16 amino acids. With 4 bases clipped from V and 0 bases from J, the junction kept 9 bases outside the gene matches. Germline CDR1 SGHAT, CDR2 FQNNGV. The CDR3 here is CASSSLWGGSSYEQYF. CDR3 nucleotide sequence: TGTGCCAGCAGCTCCCTGTGGGGAGGGAGCTCCTACGAGCAGTACTTC.

This clonotype occurred many times. The V and J genes are TRBV29-1 and TRBJ1-2; D call uncertain. Trimming took off 4 bases at V and 3 bases at J, with 6 bases between the two ends. Germline CDR1 reads SQVTM; CDR2 reads ANQGSEA. This CDR3 contains 11 residues. The CDR3 sequence is CSVGQDYGYTF. The CDR3 nucleotides read TGCAGCGTTGGGCAGGACTATGGCTACACCTTC.

The V and J genes are TRBV20-1 and TRBJ2-3; 8 bases line up with TRBD2. This CDR3 region has 13 residues. V lost 3 bases and J lost 6; bases outside the gene matches: 5. Germline V gene lookup returns CDR1 DFQATT and CDR2 SNEGSKA (reference sequence). In DNA form, the CDR3 reads TGCAGTGCTAGCGGGGGGGGGTACGATACGCAGTATTTT. Its translation is CSASGGGYDTQYF.

This clonotype was found many times. The chain has TRBV7-9 and TRBJ2-5; 7 bases fit TRBD2. The CDR3 sequence is 18 residues long. V shed 5 bases, J shed 7 bases, and the junction held 22 bases outside the gene matches. CDR1 and CDR2 from the germline V gene are SEHNR and FQNEAQ (reference sequence). The CDR3 DNA reads TGTGCCAGCAGCCGACATCACAGTCCAATTAATCCGGGGGGGACCCAGTACTTC. The encoded protein is CASSRHHSPINPGGTQYF.

This clonotype was counted at least ten times. The V and J genes are TRBV5-4 and TRBJ2-3; D is uncertain. This CDR3 spans 14 amino acids. V shed 2 bases and J shed 4 bases, with 11 bases lying between them. Germline CDR1 is SGHNT and CDR2 is YYREEE (reference sequence). CDR3 nucleotides: TGTGCCAGCAGCTTAGACTGGGAATCAGATACGCAGTATTTT. Protein: CASSLDWESDTQYF.

There are many counts of this clonotype. The gene calls are TRBV5-1 and TRBJ1-2; D is unclear. This CDR3 region has 14 residues. Trimming pared 0 bases from V and 9 bases from J, leaving 15 bases between. In germline, CDR1 is SGHRS, CDR2 YFSETQ. The CDR3 bases are TGCGCCAGCAGCTTGGTCGCGGCAGCCGATCGCTACACCTTC. Protein product: CASSLVAAADRYTF. The full variable domain, its missing parts supplied by reference TRBV5-1 and TRBJ1-2, is KAGVTQTPRYLIKTRGQQVTLSCSPISGHRSVSWYQQTPGQGLQFLFEYFSETQRNKGNFPGRFSGRQFSNSRSEMNVSTLELGDSALYLCASSLVAAADRYTFGSGTRLTVV.

This clonotype was detected many times. The genes are TRBV29-1 and TRBJ1-2, with 7 bases fitting TRBD1. V shed 4 bases, J shed 7 bases, and the junction held 12 bases outside the gene matches. The CDR3 has 14 residues. From germline, CDR1 is SQVTM and CDR2 ANQGSEA. CDR3 DNA: TGCAGCGTTGGGGAAAGGACAGGAGCTAGTGGCTACACCTTC. Translated, it gives CSVGERTGASGYTF.

This clonotype was observed at least ten times. The CDR3 sequence is CASSPRGTSGGAIDEQFF. As DNA, the CDR3 is TGTGCCAGCAGCCCTAGAGGGACTAGCGGGGGCGCAATCGATGAGCAGTTCTTC. V gene TRBV12-3 or TRBV12-4 combines with J gene TRBJ2-1, with 14 bases identical to TRBD2. The CDR3 runs 18 residues. Germline trimming cut 6 bases from V and 8 bases from J; bases unmatched to any gene: 15.

Comments on this clonotype: One base separates it from a far larger clone, so it is likely a read error. The chain employs TRBV11-2 and TRBJ1-1; D is uncertain. The CDR3 is 13 residues long. Germline CDR1 reads SGHAT; CDR2 reads FQNNGV. Between the trimmed V and J ends, which lost 1 base and 5 bases, there was a span of 8 bases. The CDR3 DNA reads as TGTGCCAGCAGCTTAGTTCGAGAAACTGAAGCTTTCTTT. This codes for CASSLVRETEAFF.

Many counts were recorded for this clonotype. The gene calls are TRBV7-2 and TRBJ1-1; no clear D gene. This CDR3 is 13 amino acids long. Trimming pared 2 bases from V and 4 bases from J, leaving 8 bases between. Germline V gene sequence: CDR1 SGHTA, CDR2 FQGNSA. The CDR3 bases are TGTGCCAGCAGCTTATGGAGGGCCACTGAAGCTTTCTTT. Translation gives CASSLWRATEAFF.

This clonotype was recorded many times. This chain joins TRBV6-1 and TRBJ1-5, with D uncertain. The CDR3 has 13 amino acids. V dropped 3 bases and J dropped 0 bases, with 3 bases sitting between them. CDR1 and CDR2 from the germline V gene are MNHNS and SASEGT. CDR3 nucleotides: TGTGCCAGCAGTGATGGTAGCAATCAGCCCCAGCATTTT. Protein: CASSDGSNQPQHF.

Details on this clonotype: Given a far larger clone just one base away, this is likely a sequencing read error. V and J are TRBV11-1 and TRBJ2-7; D ambiguous. Germline V gene sequence: CDR1 SGHAT, CDR2 FQDESV (reference sequence). The CDR3 has 15 amino acids. V was cut by 2 bases and J by 2 bases, with 13 bases left in between. The CDR3 here is CASSLMGGGTYEQYF. CDR3 nucleotides: TGTGCCAGCAGCTTAATGGGTGGCGGTACCTACGAGCAGTACTTC.

This clonotype was observed at least ten times. The chain joins TRBV12-3 or TRBV12-4 to TRBJ2-5; perhaps TRBD2 as D (6 bases). The V end lost 6 bases, the J end lost 7 bases, and 18 bases lay between the germline ends. This CDR3 has 14 amino acids. CDR3 in amino acids: CASRRQTSSATQYF. The CDR3, as DNA: TGTGCCAGCAGACGCCAGACTAGTTCGGCGACCCAGTACTTC.

Many counts were recorded for this clonotype. CDR3 bases: TGTGCCAGCAGTCCCGACCTAGGGGGGCTCTATGGCTACACCTTC. Translation: CASSPDLGGLYGYTF. The V call is TRBV27, the J call TRBJ1-2; TRBD1 is a possible D gene (6 bases). V was pared by 5 bases and J by 4 bases, with 17 bases between. This CDR3 region has 15 residues. Looked up from germline, CDR1 is MNHEY and CDR2 is SMNVEV (reference sequence).

There are many counts of this clonotype. The genes are TRBV7-2 and TRBJ1-5, with D uncertain. The germline V gene has CDR1 SGHTA and CDR2 FQGNSA. This CDR3 spans 13 amino acids. V was pared by 1 base and J by 7 bases, with 8 bases between. CDR3 DNA: TGTGCCAGCAGCTTAGTAGGCCGGCAGCCCCAGCATTTT. This sequence encodes CASSLVGRQPQHF.